Presented here are 6 T cell receptor beta chains from one specimen sequenced in a study of T cells in Graves' hyperthyroidism and ophthalmopathy. TCR beta CDR3 regions were amplified from RNA transcripts. Initially, a first-round RT-PCR of the TCR CDR3 employed the HTBI primer set. MiXCR, run by TCRdb on the multiplex PCR reads, gives a single entry per CDR3 protein. The sample records 190,000 or so distinct CDR3 sequences, about 18% being singletons. The sample consisted of blood. Receptors were obtained from a man in his forties with Graves' hyperthyroidism.

This clonotype was counted at least ten times. This rearrangement joins TRBV20-1 to TRBJ1-1, with D possibly TRBD1 on 6 matching bases. The V gene lost 0 bases and the J gene lost 1 base, with 9 bases spanning the gap. Per the germline V gene, CDR1 is DFQATT and CDR2 is SNEGSKA (reference sequence). The CDR3 spans 14 residues. CDR3 amino acids: CSAREDSPNTEAFF. The CDR3 DNA reads as TGCAGTGCTAGAGAGGACAGTCCGAACACTGAAGCTTTCTTT.

The V gene is TRBV6-1, the J gene TRBJ2-7; 7 bases map to TRBD1. CDR1 is MNHNS and CDR2 is SASEGT in the germline V gene. Losses at the gene ends were 6 bases for V and 5 bases for J; bases not matched to a gene: 4. The CDR3 covers 12 residues. The CDR3 here is CASRTGRDEQYF. The CDR3 DNA follows: TGTGCCAGCAGGACAGGGAGAGACGAGCAGTACTTC.

Many counts were recorded for this clonotype. This rearrangement joins TRBV5-8 to TRBJ2-2; D ambiguous. The CDR3 has 15 residues. The V gene's germline CDR1 is SGHTS and CDR2 YDEGEE. V was shortened by 3 bases and J by 3 bases, with 12 bases between the two germline ends. DNA of the CDR3: TGTGCCAGCAGCTCGAAATCGATGGACACCGGGGAGCTGTTTTTT. This gives the protein CASSSKSMDTGELFF.

This clonotype occurred a few times. The chain couples TRBV9 to TRBJ2-1; no reliable D call. CDR3 length equals 15 residues. Germline values: CDR1 SGDLS, CDR2 YYNGEE. Deletions cut 0 bases from V and 3 bases from J, with 10 bases between. This CDR3 reads CASSVASANYNEQFF. CDR3 sequence (DNA): TGTGCCAGCAGCGTAGCCTCAGCTAACTACAATGAGCAGTTCTTC.

This clonotype has at least ten counts. The chain couples TRBV19 to TRBJ1-2; no reliable D call. This CDR3 spans 15 amino acids. CDR1 is LNHDA, CDR2 SQIVND, per germline (reference sequence). The ends were cut back, 7 bases at V and 7 bases at J, with 22 bases in the middle. Here the CDR3 reads CASNVNRAAWGGYTF. In DNA form, the CDR3 reads TGTGCCAGTAACGTGAACAGAGCCGCTTGGGGTGGCTACACCTTC.

This clonotype was observed a few times. In nucleotides, the CDR3 is TGTGCCAGCAGTGGTTCGGGTAACGGGGAGCTGTTTTTT. It translates to CASSGSGNGELFF. The chain recombines TRBV27 with TRBJ2-2; the D is unclear. The CDR3 runs 13 residues. The V end lost 5 bases, the J end lost 7 bases, and 11 bases lay between the germline ends. Germline V gives CDR1 MNHEY, CDR2 SMNVEV (reference sequence).